This is a list of T cell receptor beta chains from one sample in a study of shared clonotypes between healthy human individuals. Clones were sequenced by immunoSEQ multiplex PCR, and TCRdb holds only the in-frame ones, with some missing. The data contain about 2.4 million clones, 90% to 95% of them singletons. Sequences were obtained from naive CD4+ T cells sorted from blood. Source of these receptors: a young man in good health. CDR3s include the opening cysteine and the closing phenylalanine or tryptophan. A D gene is named only where the DNA matches it firmly. Where a row states a size, it is once, few, many or the class of an expanded clone; other rows omit it.

>few|TRBJ1-4|NA|14|TRBV12-5
CASGLGKSDEKLFF
TGTGCTAGTGGTTTGGGGAAGAGCGATGAAAAACTGTTTTTT
>NA|TRBJ2-1|NA|15|TRBV27
CATRIGTLSYNEQFF
TGTGCCACCCGGATAGGGACCCTATCCTACAATGAGCAGTTCTTC
>NA|TRBJ2-1|NA|14|TRBV18
CASSPGLASNEQFF
TGTGCCAGCTCACCGGGCTTAGCGTCCAATGAGCAGTTCTTC
>NA|TRBJ2-3|NA|15|TRBV29-1
CSAGPGTASTDTQYF
TGCAGCGCCGGACCCGGGACTGCTAGCACAGATACGCAGTATTTT
>NA|TRBJ1-2|NA|15|TRBV6-1
CASSEQPGSNYGYTF
TGTGCCAGCAGTGAACAACCAGGCAGTAACTATGGCTACACCTTC
>once|TRBJ1-2|NA|17|TRBV4-1
CASSQDPPRGHDYGYTF
TGCGCCAGCAGCCAAGATCCTCCCCGGGGGCACGACTATGGCTACACCTTC
>once|TRBJ1-1|NA|14|TRBV6-5
CASSSLQVYAEAFF
TGTGCCAGCAGTTCCTTACAGGTCTACGCTGAAGCTTTCTTT
>NA|TRBJ2-7|NA|11|TRBV30
CAWYTGRVQYF
TGTGCCTGGTATACAGGGCGCGTGCAGTACTTC
>NA|TRBJ1-5|NA|15|TRBV6-1
CASSELWGNNQPQHF
TGTGCCAGCAGTGAACTTTGGGGGAATAATCAGCCCCAGCATTTT
>once|TRBJ1-5|NA|13|TRBV6-1
CASSRDHNQPQHF
TGTGCCAGCAGCCGGGACCACAATCAGCCCCAGCATTTT
>NA|TRBJ2-1|NA|16|TRBV7-9
CASSRLGTRHTSEQFF
TGTGCCAGCAGCCGGCTAGGCACCCGGCATACAAGTGAGCAGTTCTTC
>NA|TRBJ2-6|NA|16|TRBV4-1
CASSLTGYSGANVLTF
TGCGCCAGCAGCTTAACAGGGTACTCTGGGGCCAACGTCCTGACTTTC
>NA|TRBJ2-1|NA|11|TRBV5-1
CASSLGLEQFF
TGCGCCAGCAGCTTGGGGTTGGAGCAGTTCTTC
>NA|TRBJ1-1|NA|15|TRBV5-1
CASSPGGTLNTEAFF
TGCGCCAGCAGCCCAGGAGGGACATTGAACACTGAAGCTTTCTTT
>few|TRBJ1-1|NA|13|TRBV30
CAWTHHQNTEAFF
TGTGCCTGGACACACCACCAGAACACTGAAGCTTTCTTT
>NA|TRBJ2-1|TRBD1|14|TRBV19
CASSKSGTANEQFF
TGTGCCAGTTCCAAATCCGGGACAGCAAATGAGCAGTTCTTC
>NA|TRBJ2-2|NA|14|TRBV5-4
CASSLGGIAGELFF
TGTGCCAGCAGCTTGGGGGGGATCGCCGGGGAGCTGTTTTTT
>NA|TRBJ2-7|NA|12|TRBV7-2
CASSLGTHEQYF
TGTGCCAGCAGCCTCGGAACCCACGAGCAGTACTTC
>NA|TRBJ2-5|NA|14|TRBV11-2
CASSLRRGAETQYF
TGTGCCAGCAGTCTACGGAGGGGAGCAGAGACCCAGTACTTC
>NA|TRBJ1-5|NA|13|TRBV10-2
CASRAGPSQPQHF
TGCGCCAGCAGGGCGGGGCCCTCTCAGCCCCAGCATTTT
>NA|TRBJ2-7|NA|15|TRBV2
CASQSEQGSPYEQYF
TGTGCCAGCCAGAGCGAACAAGGGAGCCCCTACGAGCAGTACTTC
>NA|TRBJ1-1|NA|14|TRBV7-2
CASRASGDRAEAFF
TGTGCCAGCAGAGCATCAGGGGATAGGGCTGAAGCTTTCTTT
>NA|TRBJ1-6|NA|12|TRBV5-4
CATSLGTPPLHF
TGTGCTACCAGCTTGGGAACACCACCCCTCCACTTT
>NA|TRBJ2-7|NA|11|TRBV6-1
CASRTAYEQYF
TGTGCCAGCAGGACAGCCTACGAGCAGTACTTC
>NA|TRBJ1-2|NA|10|TRBV19
CASSDYGYTF
TGTGCCAGTTCGGACTATGGCTACACCTTC
>NA|TRBJ1-5|TRBD1|13|TRBV2
CASSGGQGQPQHF
TGTGCCAGCAGTGGGGGACAGGGTCAGCCCCAGCATTTT
>NA|TRBJ2-5|NA|11|TRBV11-2
CASSLPGAQYF
TGTGCCAGCAGCTTGCCTGGGGCCCAGTACTTC
>NA|TRBJ1-1|NA|15|TRBV19
CASSIGDLGNTEAFF
TGTGCCAGTAGTATCGGGGATCTGGGGAACACTGAAGCTTTCTTT
>once|TRBJ1-6|TRBD1|15|TRBV5-1
CASSLGQGDNSPLHF
TGCGCCAGCAGCTTGGGACAGGGCGATAATTCACCCCTCCACTTT
>NA|TRBJ1-5|NA|16|TRBV18
CASSRSTGDSNQPQHF
TGTGCCAGCTCACGATCGACAGGAGATAGCAATCAGCCCCAGCATTTT